The clone carrying this T cell receptor beta chain has only one observation. These data come from a study of response to subunit inactivated influenza vaccine. Per the germline V gene, CDR1 is DFQATT and CDR2 is SNEGSKA (reference sequence). The CDR3 has 14 residues. V was cut by 3 bases and J by 1 base, with 12 bases left in between. MiXCR, applied by TCRdb to the RT-PCR reads, yields one record per CDR3 protein. The data show under 800,000 distinct CDR3 sequences, around 13% seen once. The chain employs TRBV20-1 and TRBJ2-5; the D gene could be TRBD1 or TRBD2 (5 bases each). The material sequenced was PBMCs from blood, taken 14 to 15 days before vaccination. This clonotype originated in a man over 45 who received an inactivated influenza vaccine. CDR3 in DNA: TGCAGTGCTAGGAGGGGTACACCCCAAGAGACCCAGTACTTC. It codes for CSARRGTPQETQYF.